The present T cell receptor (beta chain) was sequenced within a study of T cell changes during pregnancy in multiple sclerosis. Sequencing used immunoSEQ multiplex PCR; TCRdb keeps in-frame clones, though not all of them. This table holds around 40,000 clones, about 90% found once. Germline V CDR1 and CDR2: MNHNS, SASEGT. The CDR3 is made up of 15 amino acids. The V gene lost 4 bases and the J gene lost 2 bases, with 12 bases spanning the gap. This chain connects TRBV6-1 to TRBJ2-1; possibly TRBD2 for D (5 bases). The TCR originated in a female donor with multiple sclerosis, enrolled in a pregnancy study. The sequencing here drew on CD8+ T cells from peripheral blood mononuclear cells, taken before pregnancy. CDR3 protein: CASSGGNLAYNEQFF. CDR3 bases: TGTGCCAGCAGTGGAGGGAATCTGGCCTACAATGAGCAGTTCTTC.